This T cell receptor (beta chain) was observed in a study of cytomegalovirus exposure and HLA in healthy donors. This clone was seen just once. The CDR3 length is 15 residues. Germline assignment: CDR1 SGHTA and CDR2 FQGTGA. V lost 3 bases, J lost 10 bases, and 8 bases stayed unmatched. 13 Jbeta primers and 60 Vbeta primers were used for the PCR. Measured with immunoSEQ multiplex PCR; TCRdb has only the in-frame clones, and not every one. Found here are over 150,000 clones, around 80% of them singletons; the top ten hold 1%. The receptor's source is a woman aged 45-65 years in good health and CMV-seropositive. Sequencing input: PBMCs. The chain employs TRBV7-3 and TRBJ1-6; the match to TRBD1 covers 8 bases. CDR3 amino acids: CASSLVQGVGSPLHF. For the CDR3, the DNA is TGTGCCAGCAGCTTGGTACAGGGGGTGGGGTCACCCCTCCACTTT.